The T cell receptor beta chain described here comes from a study of T cells expressing NK-cell markers (dated by TCRdb to between 2020 and 2021). About the study as a whole: Eight donors provided sorted CD3+CD56+NKG2C+, CD3+CD56+NKG2C- and CD3+CD56-NKG2C+ T-cell subsets, whose TCR beta-chain repertoires were profiled. The study sequenced eight donors, all healthy volunteers chosen at random: three men and five women. Libraries were sequenced as 2 x 150 bp reads on Illumina HiSeq 2000/2500, MiSeq or NextSeq. Seven of the eight sequenced donors were HCMV-seropositive and one was HCMV-seronegative. The research as a whole found: For several donors, the dominant CD3+CD56+NKG2C+ clonotypes were among the top 10 CD8+ clonotypes and accounted for about 1.0-8% of CD8+ T cells. It remained unclear whether the expanded NKG2C-expressing T cell clones were specific for HCMV antigens. Those dominant clonotypes were again the most abundant among CD3+CD56-NKG2C+ cells in a handful of donors, at roughly 25-65%.

From its cysteine to its phenylalanine, the CDR3 spans 15 amino acids. Only the protein is on record. The listed sequencing device is Illumina HiSeq 2000. TCR beta cDNA libraries were prepared using 5'RACE template switching, which introduced a universal primer site and unique molecular identifiers. cDNA synthesis was primed from the TCR beta constant segment and was followed by two successive PCR amplification steps. Turning to the authors' computational methods: MIGEC was used to demultiplex reads and group reads by UMI, and MiTCR was used to assemble and quantify clonotypes. Only TCR cDNA sequences supported by at least two reads were kept to exclude erroneous sequences. The tcR package was used for downstream repertoire analysis, and clonotypes were matched between fractions using CDR3 nucleotide sequence together with V segment. VDJmatch was used to annotate antigen specificity against VDJdb, with one amino acid substitution allowed in CDR3. Through TCRdb reprocessing, the reads give one entry per CDR3 protein sequence; DNA is omitted. What appears here as the V and J calls and clone size reflects TCRdb's work, not the paper's. The sample's table covers over 150,000 distinct CDR3 sequences. Jointly, the top ten make up approximately 35% of the sample.

To determine HCMV serostatus, a commercial ELISA kit was used to detect HCMV-specific IgG in serum. Ficoll density gradient centrifugation was used to isolate peripheral blood mononuclear cells from blood. For this clonotype: The specificity of this receptor is unknown.

Recombination linked TRBV12-3 or TRBV12-4 to TRBJ2-5; without DNA, the TCRdb call of TRBD1 cannot be checked. The sample was blood T cells: a sorted CD56 or NKG2C T cell subset, CD4+ or CD8+ T cells, or bulk PBMC T cells (not recorded which). The TCR was taken from a woman aged 50 to 60 in good health. Donor details come from another sample of the same person, matched by shared clones. The CDR3 is CASSSPQGIQETQYF.